Presented here are 11 T cell receptor beta chains from one specimen sequenced in a study of blood T cell repertoires in COVID-19. Method: immunoSEQ multiplex PCR; TCRdb's copy keeps in-frame clones and lacks some. The sample has about 270,000 clones; around 89% are singletons. The specimen sequenced was PBMCs or T cells enriched from blood (not recorded which). These receptors came from a woman aged 18-29 years who had recovered from COVID-19.

This chain uses TRBV4-1 with TRBJ2-5, with 13 bases lining up with TRBD2. The germline V gene has CDR1 MGHRA and CDR2 YSYEKL. This CDR3 is built from 15 residues. Trimming removed 4 bases from V and 1 base from J; junction bases left unmatched: 0. The chain's CDR3 is CASSRLAGGQETQYF. The CDR3 nucleotides are TGCGCCAGCAGCCGACTAGCGGGGGGCCAAGAGACCCAGTACTTC.

The chain has TRBV5-1 and TRBJ1-2; 8 nucleotides align to TRBD1. V shed 2 bases and J 7 bases; nucleotides not matched to a gene: 10. Germline V gives CDR1 SGHRS, CDR2 YFSETQ. The CDR3 totals 15 residues. This CDR3 is CASSLLTGAEVGYTF. The DNA for the CDR3 is TGCGCCAGCAGCTTACTGACAGGGGCGGAGGTTGGCTACACCTTC.

The chain links TRBV19 to TRBJ2-5, with D perhaps TRBD2 (6 bases). The germline V and J ends were trimmed by 4 bases and 2 bases, with 14 bases remaining between them. Germline V gives CDR1 LNHDA, CDR2 SQIVND (reference sequence). The CDR3 is 15 residues long. CDR3 DNA: TGTGCCAGTAGTAGTGCTAGCGCTGGGCAAGAGACCCAGTACTTC. Translating it yields CASSSASAGQETQYF.

The rearrangement joins TRBV5-1 to TRBJ1-3, with D perhaps TRBD1 (5 bases). Trimming pared 5 bases from V and 6 bases from J, leaving 18 bases between. Germline-derived CDR1 and CDR2 are SGHRS and YFSETQ. The CDR3 runs to 15 residues. This CDR3 reads CASSPTPGKENTIYF. CDR3 DNA: TGCGCCAGCAGTCCGACCCCAGGGAAGGAAAACACCATATATTTT.

J is TRBJ2-1 and V is TRBV14; 7 nucleotides align to TRBD1. CDR1 is SGHDN, CDR2 FVKESK, per germline. The CDR3 sequence is 14 residues long. J was trimmed by 7 bases and V by 0 bases; bases with no gene match: 3. Written as DNA, the CDR3 is TGTGCCAGCAGCCAAGAAACAGGGGTTAATGAGCAGTTCTTC. It yields the protein CASSQETGVNEQFF.

J is TRBJ2-5 and V is TRBV7-2; TRBD1 aligns across 9 bases. CDR3 size: 17 residues. Germline CDR1 SGHTA, CDR2 FQGNSA. V gave up 5 bases and J gave up 2 bases; unmatched junction bases: 12. CDR3 DNA sequence: TGTGCCAGCAGCCCACCGCTGGGACAGGGCCTACAAGAGACCCAGTACTTC. This gives the protein CASSPPLGQGLQETQYF.

The rearrangement joins TRBV27 to TRBJ2-1; 8 nucleotides agree with TRBD1. The trim removed 3 bases at V and 4 bases at J, leaving 2 bases unmatched. The CDR3 is 14 amino acids. Germline-derived CDR1 and CDR2 are MNHEY and SMNVEV (reference sequence). CDR3 coding DNA: TGTGCCAGCAGTTTTACAGGGGGTTACAATGAGCAGTTCTTC. It is translated as CASSFTGGYNEQFF.

This sequence joins TRBV5-4 and TRBJ1-1; TRBD1 might be the D (5 bases). The V and J ends lost 4 bases and 2 bases respectively, with 15 bases between them. The CDR3 is 15 amino acids. Per the germline V gene, CDR1 is SGHNT and CDR2 is YYREEE (reference sequence). The CDR3 DNA reads TGTGCCAGCAGCCCGCGGGGGGGGTTAAACACTGAAGCTTTCTTT. It encodes CASSPRGGLNTEAFF. The complete variable domain, with remaining parts taken from reference TRBV5-4 and TRBJ1-1, reads ETGVTQSPTHLIKTRGQQVTLRCSSQSGHNTVSWYQQALGQGPQFIFQYYREEENGRGNFPPRFSGLQFPNYSSELNVNALELDDSALYLCASSPRGGLNTEAFFGQGTRLTVV.

Only one count was recorded for this clone. The V gene is TRBV27, the J gene TRBJ1-2; the D gene is possibly TRBD1 (5 bases). CDR1 and CDR2 (germline): MNHEY, SMNVEV (reference sequence). This CDR3 spans 15 amino acids. The ends were cut back, 6 bases at V and 4 bases at J, with 18 bases in the middle. The CDR3 region is CASSPGGGLGYGYTF. CDR3 coding DNA: TGTGCCAGCAGCCCCGGCGGGGGGTTGGGCTATGGCTACACCTTC.

Worth noting for this clone: The junction differs from germline at one of its ends, possibly a read error. This chain links TRBV18 with TRBJ2-5; 8 bases match TRBD2. CDR3 size: 16 residues. Germline assignment: CDR1 KGHSH and CDR2 LQKENI. The CDR3 region has the DNA TGTGCCAGCTCACCAGACCCGCCGCGGGGGGCTATTCCCACGGACTTC. Residues: CASSPDPPRGAIPTDF. Filled out from reference TRBV18 and TRBJ2-5, the complete variable domain reads NAGVMQNPRHLVRRRGQEARLRCSPMKGHSHVYWYRQLPEEGLKFMVYLQKENIIDESGMPKERFSAEFPKEGPSILRIQQVVRGDSAAYFCASSPDPPRGAIPTDFGPGTRLLVL.

In its sample, this clone was seen once. The chain recombines TRBV4-2 with TRBJ1-6, with D perhaps matching TRBD1 (5 bases). V was shortened by 7 bases and J by 8 bases, with 24 bases between the two germline ends. Germline CDR1 reads LGHNA; CDR2 reads YNFKEQ. CDR3 length: 17 residues. The CDR3 DNA sequence: TGTGCCAGCACCGATCTAGGGCGGGGGGTGGCACATTCACCCCTCCACTTT. Its translation is CASTDLGRGVAHSPLHF.